The clone carrying this TCR beta chain was counted a few times. What it recognizes is unknown. The entry originates in a study of vaccination and CD4 T cells after COVID-19. Study summary: Once diagnosed, patients had post-COVID samples drawn a median about 110 days later (range 35 to 161). The study, taken as a whole, reports: Spike mono-reactivity held for 304 of 307 vaccine-specific clones in convalescent patients.

With the Oncomine TCR Beta short-read assay, DNA from cultured CD4+ T cells was sequenced. Genomic DNA was taken out of cultured CD4+ T cells by extraction. TCRdb re-called the PCR reads with MiXCR, one entry per CDR3 protein. Of about 11,000 distinct CDR3 sequences listed, about three quarters were seen once; the top ten hold approximately 11%. The treatment: roughly 10-day PBMC culture with coronavirus spike peptide pools or control peptides (ViraFEST assay). Peptide pools at approximately 9.4 ug/ml, together with 7.5 to 10 IU/ml IL-2, were added to cultures of 1.5 million to 2.5 million PBMCs per well. The CDR3 contains 14 residues. Trimming stripped 4 bases from V and 0 bases from J, with 9 bases between. Germline lookup yields CDR1 MDHEN and CDR2 SYDVKM.

Sequencing was performed on CD4+ T cells from blood, cultured in vitro. V usage is TRBV28 and J usage is TRBJ1-1; D is unclear. The sequence came from a human donor who had recovered from COVID-19. CDR3 amino acids: CASSSPGLNTEAFF. The CDR3 DNA sequence: TGTGCCAGCAGTTCCCCAGGTCTGAACACTGAAGCTTTCTTT.